The clone carrying this T cell receptor beta chain has just a few counts. In the source study's methods: By means of reference gene primer amplification, nucleated cell counts were estimated. This table comes from immunoSEQ multiplex PCR, and its TCRdb copy is limited to in-frame clones, with some not included. D and trimming come from the DNA, and the V and J calls and clone size come from that table. The table has around 150,000 clones, roughly 84% seen once. The data stem from a study of blood T cell repertoires in COVID-19. Background on the study: Collection of acute and convalescent COVID-19 samples took place in the United States, Italy and Spain. The analysed material was cDNA or gDNA that came from T cells, B-cell-depleted T cells, or PBMCs.

Trimming stripped 5 bases from V and 5 bases from J, with 18 bases between. The CDR3 sequence is 15 residues long. Per germline, CDR1 SGHAT and CDR2 FQNNGV. This chain uses TRBV11-2 with TRBJ2-5; D is unclear. Sequenced sample: peripheral blood. The sequence was collected from a man aged 35 to 55 with acute or convalescent COVID-19. The CDR3 reads CASSPTDGLRETQYF. CDR3 DNA sequence: TGTGCCAGCAGCCCCACAGATGGGTTAAGGGAGACCCAGTACTTC.